Listed here are 28 T cell receptor beta chains from one sample, sequenced in a study of T cell changes during pregnancy in multiple sclerosis. TCRdb keeps only in-frame clones here, not all; method: immunoSEQ multiplex PCR. The sample contains about 99,000 clones, 92% of which appear only once. The input for sequencing was peripheral blood, taken after pregnancy. The source of these receptors is a female donor with multiple sclerosis, enrolled in a pregnancy study.

The DNA of the CDR3 is TGCAGCGTTGAAGAATCAGGGTTCGCTGAAGCTTTCTTT. Protein sequence: CSVEESGFAEAFF. J is TRBJ1-1 and V is TRBV29-1; TRBD1 is a possible D gene (5 bases). The CDR3 covers 13 residues. Germline V gene sequence: CDR1 SQVTM, CDR2 ANQGSEA. Trimming cost V 0 bases and J 6 bases, with 11 bases left between them. The full variable domain, completed using reference TRBV29-1 and TRBJ1-1, is SAVISQKPSRDICQRGTSLTIQCQVDSQVTMMFWYRQQPGQSLTLIATANQGSEATYESGFVIDKFPISRPNLTFSTLTVSNMSPEDSSIYLCSVEESGFAEAFFGQGTRLTVV.

The V gene is TRBV7-2, the J gene TRBJ2-7; TRBD1 matches 9 bases. Germline CDR1 SGHTA, CDR2 FQGNSA. The CDR3 spans 17 residues. V lost 5 bases, J lost 4 bases, and 15 bases stayed unmatched. The CDR3 bases are TGTGCCAGCAGCCCAAGCCCGACAGGGGGTATGAAGTACGAGCAGTACTTC. Protein: CASSPSPTGGMKYEQYF.

The rearrangement joins TRBV4-2 to TRBJ1-1, with a tentative D call TRBD1 (6 bases). Germline V gene sequence: CDR1 LGHNA, CDR2 YNFKEQ. V shed 0 bases and J shed 4 bases, with 12 bases lying between them. The CDR3 loop spans 15 amino acids. The CDR3 is CASSQDLTGPTEAFF. In DNA, the CDR3 is TGTGCCAGCAGCCAAGATCTAACAGGGCCCACTGAAGCTTTCTTT.

The chain has TRBV2 and TRBJ1-5, with D perhaps TRBD1 (5 bases). Germline V gives CDR1 SNHLY, CDR2 FYNNEI. V lost 4 bases, J lost 6 bases, and 13 bases lay in between. The CDR3 loop spans 14 amino acids. CDR3 amino acids: CASSVSQGGQPQHF. DNA of the CDR3: TGTGCCAGCAGTGTCAGTCAGGGCGGTCAGCCCCAGCATTTT.

This sequence joins TRBV19 and TRBJ2-5, with TRBD2 matching 10 bases. The germline gives CDR1 LNHDA, CDR2 SQIVND (reference sequence). The ends lost 4 bases at V and 3 bases at J; junction bases unmatched: 5. This CDR3 comprises 15 residues. The CDR3, as DNA: TGTGCCAGTAGTACCCGGCTAGCGGGAGAAGAGACCCAGTACTTC. Its translation: CASSTRLAGEETQYF.

The gene calls are TRBV2 and TRBJ1-4; TRBD1 agrees at 8 bases. CDR3 length equals 14 residues. V shed 7 bases, J shed 8 bases, and the junction held 9 bases outside the gene matches. Germline assignment: CDR1 SNHLY and CDR2 FYNNEI. The CDR3 DNA is TGTGCCAGCAAGGAGTGGACAGGGAGCGAAAAACTGTTTTTT. It yields the protein CASKEWTGSEKLFF.

The chain couples TRBV7-6 to TRBJ1-2; D is possibly TRBD1 (6 bases). The CDR3 contains 13 residues. The V end was cut by 7 bases, the J end by 7 bases, with 16 bases between. Germline V lookup: CDR1 SGHVS, CDR2 FNYEAQ. The CDR3 DNA is TGTGCCAGCACGCCAGCCAGGGGTGGTGGCTACACCTTC. Its translation: CASTPARGGGYTF.

This chain links TRBV11-2 with TRBJ1-1, with D maybe TRBD1 (5 bases). Looked up from germline, CDR1 is SGHAT and CDR2 is FQNNGV. With 1 base removed from V and 0 bases from J, the gap between germline ends came to 6 bases. The CDR3 runs 14 residues. In DNA, the CDR3 is TGTGCCAGCAGCTTAGCAGGGCTGAACACTGAAGCTTTCTTT. Amino acids: CASSLAGLNTEAFF.

This chain joins TRBV7-6 and TRBJ2-6; D is uncertain. The germline V gene encodes CDR1 SGHVS and CDR2 FNYEAQ. Deletions cut 5 bases from V and 0 bases from J, with 14 bases between. The CDR3 spans 17 residues. In DNA, the CDR3 is TGTGCCAGCAGCCCCCGGTCTTCGATCTCTGGGGCCAACGTCCTGACTTTC. Protein: CASSPRSSISGANVLTF.

The chain is built from TRBV5-1 and TRBJ2-5; no definite D call. The CDR3 spans 15 residues. The V end lost 4 bases, the J end lost 4 bases, and 17 bases lay between the germline ends. Germline V gene data show CDR1 as SGHRS and CDR2 as YFSETQ. The CDR3 reads CASSPGGPLPETQYF. The CDR3 nucleotides are TGCGCCAGCAGCCCCGGTGGTCCCCTCCCAGAGACCCAGTACTTC.

The J gene is TRBJ2-2, the V gene TRBV10-3, with 8 bases aligning to TRBD1. CDR1 ENHRY and CDR2 SYGVKD come from the germline V gene. This CDR3 has 12 amino acids. Germline trimming cut 6 bases from V and 6 bases from J; bases unmatched to any gene: 0. The CDR3, as DNA: TGTGCCATCAGGGGACAGGCCGGGGAGCTGTTTTTT. Its translation: CAIRGQAGELFF.

This clone was seen a few times. This chain uses TRBV4-2 with TRBJ2-2; the D is unclear. The ends were cut back, 1 base at V and 1 base at J, with 7 bases in the middle. The V gene's germline CDR1 is LGHNA and CDR2 YNFKEQ. The CDR3 spans 15 residues. Here the CDR3 DNA reads TGTGCCAGCAGCCAAGTTGAGAGGAACACCGGGGAGCTGTTTTTT. Its translation is CASSQVERNTGELFF.

The chain uses TRBV27 and TRBJ2-1, with TRBD2 identical over 11 bases. The CDR3 loop spans 18 amino acids. V lost 3 bases to trimming and J lost 7 bases; unmatched junction nucleotides: 14. Germline V gene data show CDR1 as MNHEY and CDR2 as SMNVEV (reference sequence). Written as DNA, the CDR3 is TGTGCCAGCAGTTTCTTCCTAGCGGGGGGCGGTTCGACTAATGAGCAGTTCTTC. It codes for CASSFFLAGGGSTNEQFF.

V and J are TRBV19 and TRBJ2-1; TRBD1 matches 9 bases. V shed 1 base and J 6 bases; nucleotides not matched to a gene: 1. The germline V gene encodes CDR1 LNHDA and CDR2 SQIVND (reference sequence). The CDR3 totals 14 residues. The CDR3 nucleotides are TGTGCCAGTAGTATAGTACAGGGGGCCAATGAGCAGTTCTTC. As protein: CASSIVQGANEQFF.

This chain connects TRBV5-1 to TRBJ1-2; 9 nucleotides line up with TRBD1. The CDR3 has 15 amino acids. CDR1 SGHRS and CDR2 YFSETQ come from the germline V gene. J was trimmed by 4 bases and V by 0 bases; bases with no gene match: 4. The CDR3 spells CASSLGTGVPYGYTF. The CDR3 bases are TGCGCCAGCAGCTTGGGGACAGGGGTCCCCTATGGCTACACCTTC.

CDR3 coding DNA: TGTGCCAGCAGCTTAGGGGCGGGGGCCCGTCGTGAGGATACGCAGTATTTT. Its protein product is CASSLGAGARREDTQYF. V usage is TRBV7-9 and J usage is TRBJ2-3; TRBD2 might be the D (7 bases). This CDR3 comprises 17 residues. Trimming took 1 base from V and 6 from J, leaving 20 bases between them. Germline V gene data show CDR1 as SEHNR and CDR2 as FQNEAQ (reference sequence). Drawing the rest from reference TRBV7-9 and TRBJ2-3, the complete variable domain is DTGVSQNPRHKITKRGQNVTFRCDPISEHNRLYWYRQTLGQGPEFLTYFQNEAQLEKSRLLSDRFSAERPKGSFSTLEIQRTEQGDSAMYLCASSLGAGARREDTQYFGPGTRLTVL.

This rearrangement joins TRBV2 to TRBJ1-3; unclear D gene. V was cut by 7 bases and J by 1 base, with 8 bases left in between. CDR3 length equals 13 residues. Germline-derived CDR1 and CDR2 are SNHLY and FYNNEI. The CDR3: CASTGASGNTIYF. The DNA of the CDR3 is TGTGCCAGCACTGGTGCGTCTGGAAACACCATATATTTT. Full variable domain (missing parts from reference TRBV2 and TRBJ1-3): EPEVTQTPSHQVTQMGQEVILRCVPISNHLYFYWYRQILGQKVEFLVSFYNNEISEKSEIFDDQFSVERPDGSNFTLKIRSTKLEDSAMYFCASTGASGNTIYFGEGSWLTVV.

This chain joins TRBV7-9 and TRBJ2-2; tentatively, D is TRBD2 (6 bases). Germline-derived CDR1 and CDR2 are SEHNR and FQNEAQ (reference sequence). The CDR3 runs to 16 residues. V shed 5 bases and J shed 7 bases, with 20 bases lying between them. DNA for the CDR3: TGTGCCAGCAGCCGTACGGCGGGGATAGGGGTCGGGGAGCTGTTTTTT. Encoded protein: CASSRTAGIGVGELFF.

This clone was seen a single time. The rearrangement uses TRBV4-3 and TRBJ1-2, with a weak D call TRBD1 (6 bases). The CDR3 has 15 amino acids. The V gene's germline CDR1 is LGHNA and CDR2 YSLEER. Trimming shortened V by 0 bases and J by 4 bases, and 12 bases separated the two germline ends. CDR3 nucleotides: TGCGCCAGCAGCCAAGACTCCGACAGGCCCTATGGCTACACCTTC. Translated: CASSQDSDRPYGYTF.

The chain couples TRBV9 to TRBJ2-1, with D uncertain. Germline lookup yields CDR1 SGDLS and CDR2 YYNGEE. V dropped 4 bases and J dropped 11 bases, with 10 bases sitting between them. The CDR3 contains 11 residues. The CDR3 bases are TGTGCCAGCAGCTCCCGGGTTCAGCAGTTCTTC. Encoded protein: CASSSRVQQFF.

The V and J genes are TRBV27 and TRBJ2-7; D is perhaps TRBD1 (6 bases). CDR1 MNHEY and CDR2 SMNVEV come from the germline V gene (reference sequence). V was pared by 6 bases and J by 6 bases, with 15 bases between. The length of the CDR3 is 13 residues. CDR3 region: CASSLTGPTEQYF. The CDR3 nucleotides read TGTGCCAGCAGCTTGACAGGCCCTACCGAGCAGTACTTC.

The chain carries TRBV28 and TRBJ1-6; D is ambiguous. The germline CDR1 and CDR2 sequences are MDHEN and SYDVKM. The CDR3 has 12 residues. Deletions cut 7 bases from V and 6 bases from J, with 7 bases between. Here the CDR3 DNA reads TGTGCCAGCACACAGCTTAATTCACCCCTCCACTTT. It encodes CASTQLNSPLHF.

This chain connects TRBV4-2 to TRBJ2-3, with no clear D. The CDR3 consists of 14 residues. V lost 2 bases and J lost 3, with 9 bases in between. The germline V gene has CDR1 LGHNA and CDR2 YNFKEQ. In DNA, the CDR3 is TGTGCCAGCAGCCAACACAGTCTTACAGATACGCAGTATTTT. Amino acids: CASSQHSLTDTQYF.

The J gene is TRBJ2-1, the V gene TRBV7-2, with D perhaps matching TRBD1 (5 bases). Looked up from germline, CDR1 is SGHTA and CDR2 is FQGNSA. V shed 2 bases and J shed 3 bases, with 11 bases lying between them. CDR3 length equals 15 residues. CDR3 protein: CASSLRGQYYNEQFF. The CDR3 DNA sequence: TGTGCCAGCAGCTTAAGGGGCCAGTACTACAATGAGCAGTTCTTC.

V and J are TRBV7-7 and TRBJ2-7; D is uncertain. The CDR3 is made up of 14 amino acids. CDR1 and CDR2 (germline): SSHAT, FNYEAQ (reference sequence). Trimming cost V 5 bases and J 12 bases, with 23 bases left between them. The CDR3 nucleotides are TGTGCCAGCAGCCCCCGGCGAACGGGTGGCCCCCTGTACTTC. Residues: CASSPRRTGGPLYF.

V is TRBV6-6 and J is TRBJ2-3; D possibly corresponds to TRBD1 (6 bases). CDR3 length: 16 amino acids. Germline V gene lookup returns CDR1 MNHNY and CDR2 SVGAGI (reference sequence). With 4 bases removed from V and 0 bases from J, the gap between germline ends came to 14 bases. For the CDR3, the DNA is TGTGCCAGCAGTTTAGACAGGCTGAGTAGCACAGATACGCAGTATTTT. Amino acid sequence: CASSLDRLSSTDTQYF.

This chain uses TRBV29-1 with TRBJ2-3; 10 positions match TRBD1. V dropped 7 bases and J dropped 5; count of bases not matched to a gene: 12. The CDR3 contains 15 residues. The germline CDR1 and CDR2 sequences are SQVTM and ANQGSEA. CDR3 in amino acids: CSAGQGSGVLDTQYF. The CDR3 DNA reads TGCAGCGCGGGACAGGGGTCGGGGGTGTTAGATACGCAGTATTTT.

The chain links TRBV27 to TRBJ2-7; tentative D call: TRBD1 (6 bases). Looked up from germline, CDR1 is MNHEY and CDR2 is SMNVEV (reference sequence). V was cut by 1 base and J by 1 base, with 11 bases left in between. This CDR3 comprises 15 residues. The CDR3, as DNA: TGTGCCAGCAGTTTATTGGGGACAACGTCCTACGAGCAGTACTTC. Amino acid sequence: CASSLLGTTSYEQYF.